This T cell receptor beta chain comes out of a study of cytomegalovirus exposure and HLA in healthy donors. Study conclusions and caveats: More than 150 TCR beta chains were listed as cytomegalovirus-associated. Through in vitro validation, a few CMV-associated chains were shown to be specific for CMV antigens.

The donors were part of the validation cohort of 95 to 150 subjects. That cohort was separate from the first cohort, which comprised 670 or so subjects. This CDR3 comprises 16 residues. CDR1 and CDR2 from the germline V gene are SGHAT and FQNNGV. With 1 base removed from V and 3 bases from J, the gap between germline ends came to 13 bases. Repertoires were generated with immunoSEQ multiplex PCR, while TCRdb's copy carries only in-frame clones and drops some. Among approximately 150,000 clones listed, approximately 91% were seen once. On this clone: What it binds is unknown.

The V call is TRBV11-2, the J call TRBJ1-3; D is ambiguous. The sample taken for sequencing was PBMCs. This TCR was recovered from a young woman in good health and CMV-seropositive. This CDR3 reads CASSLVEKVRGNTIYF. CDR3 DNA: TGTGCCAGCAGCTTAGTTGAGAAAGTGCGTGGAAACACCATATATTTT.